This T cell receptor (beta chain) was recorded in a study of T cell repertoires in cytomegalovirus infection. For the study at large: TCR beta signatures that were public indicated CMV infection and matching HLA type.

TCRdb re-called the reads with MiXCR, one entry per CDR3 protein. The sample lists roughly 500,000 distinct CDR3 sequences, approximately 17% seen once, with 24% in the top ten. This clonotype was counted many times. Its specificity is not known. Trimming took off 5 bases at V and 8 bases at J, with 13 bases between the two ends. The CDR3 totals 13 residues. Germline loops: CDR1 MNHNS, CDR2 SASEGT. Study-wide results and limits: HLA-C-restricted CMV-specific TCR beta clonotypes prevailed in the ex vivo response. Cumulative public TCR beta family frequency identified CMV carriers with the relevant HLA.

Input material: CD8+ T cells from PBMCs. The sequence was obtained from a human donor in good health (CMV status not recorded). Some clones in this sample may be carry-over from other donors' samples. The V gene is TRBV6-1, the J gene TRBJ2-1, with no clear D. The chain's CDR3 is CASSFDGIDEQFF. In nucleotides, the CDR3 is TGTGCCAGCAGTTTCGACGGTATCGATGAGCAGTTCTTC.